The T cell receptor beta chain described here comes from a study of naive and memory T cell subsets. CDR3 length equals 14 residues. Germline V gives CDR1 SGHTA, CDR2 FQGNSA. Between the trimmed V and J ends, which lost 3 bases and 1 base, there was a span of 9 bases. The study, taken as a whole, reports: Especially in CD8 cells, naive repertoires contained a few larger clonotypes, possibly CD45RA-re-expressing memory cells.

In regard to this clonotype: No antigen is known for it.

An equimolar mix of two oligonucleotides served as the beta constant-region primer for TRBC1 and TRBC2. The ligated cDNA underwent four PCR rounds using SP2 and nested alpha and beta constant-region primers. TCRdb called the UMI-ligation and nested PCR reads again in MiXCR, with one record for every CDR3 protein. The sample includes fewer than 150,000 distinct CDR3 sequences, approximately 18% of them seen just once. The J gene is TRBJ1-1, the V gene TRBV7-2; D gene uncertain. Material: naive CD8+ T cells from blood. This TCR was recovered from a human donor in good health. The CDR3 loop is CASSFLTENTEAFF. The DNA for the CDR3 is TGTGCCAGCAGCTTTCTCACGGAGAACACTGAAGCTTTCTTT.